This T cell receptor (beta chain) was sequenced in a study of shared clonotypes between healthy human individuals. The study enrolled healthy HIV-negative adults without recent acute infections or vaccinations as donors. Every contributor of samples was a Caucasian grown-up residing in Nashville, Tennessee. CDR1 SGHAT and CDR2 FQNNGV come from the germline V gene. V was pared by 5 bases and J by 0 bases, with 2 bases between. This CDR3 region has 12 residues. In its sample, this clone was seen once. Antigen: not known. Study-wide results and caveats: Larger richness was generally estimated for naive than memory subsets.

Sequencing used immunoSEQ multiplex PCR; TCRdb keeps in-frame clones, though not all of them. The sample carries about 2.4 million clones, approximately 94% recorded once. The TCR was taken from a man aged 18 to 30 in good health. Some clones in this sample may be carry-over from other donors' samples. Input material: naive CD4+ T cells from PBMCs. Indicated subset: CD45RA+ positively selected. The chain has TRBV11-2 and TRBJ1-5; D is undetermined. DNA of the CDR3: TGTGCCAGCAGCATTAGCAATCAGCCCCAGCATTTT. This sequence encodes CASSISNQPQHF.